This entry features one T cell receptor (beta chain) sequence. Its antigen remains unidentified. The PCR had 60 Vbeta and 13 Jbeta primers. Assay used: immunoSEQ multiplex PCR; TCRdb lists only in-frame clones, some missing. The sample records more than 80,000 clones, about four fifths being singletons. The record originates from a study of cytomegalovirus exposure and HLA in healthy donors. Although they were nominally healthy when sampled, donors likely had unrecorded immune exposures. Whole-study findings and limits: Relative to equally common others, HLA-associated TCR beta chains showed greater clonal expansion in a later analysis. Evidence from a later analysis indicated that most CMV-associated TCR beta chains looked HLA-restricted.

The CDR3 is made up of 13 amino acids. The germline V gene has CDR1 SGHDT and CDR2 YYEEEE. Deletions cut 5 bases from V and 6 bases from J, with 14 bases between. The chain combines TRBV5-6 with TRBJ1-2, with D hard to call. The specimen was PBMCs. This sequence originates from a woman aged 50 to 60 in good health and CMV-seropositive. The CDR3 nucleotides read TGTGCCAGCAGTTACGGGATAGACAATGGCTACACCTTC. It specifies CASSYGIDNGYTF.